Here is one T cell receptor beta chain with its context. The data belong to a study of blood T cell repertoires in COVID-19. Per the original data handling: Amplifying reference gene primers gave estimates of nucleated cell counts. The assay was immunoSEQ multiplex PCR, and TCRdb's table has in-frame clones only and misses some. The V and J calls and clone size come from that table; D and trimming were worked out from the DNA. The sample includes about 240,000 clones, approximately 83% of them seen just once. From germline, CDR1 is SEHNR and CDR2 FQNEAQ (reference sequence). This CDR3 region has 17 residues. Trimming removed 5 bases from V and 4 bases from J; junction bases left unmatched: 14.

The chain is built from TRBV7-9 and TRBJ2-3; TRBD2 agrees at 8 bases. Material: PBMCs or T cells enriched from blood (not recorded which). This clonotype was obtained from a woman aged 35 to 49 with acute COVID-19. CDR3 DNA: TGTGCCAGCAGCCCCTATGCCCGGACTAGCTTTTCAGATACGCAGTATTTT. Protein sequence: CASSPYARTSFSDTQYF.